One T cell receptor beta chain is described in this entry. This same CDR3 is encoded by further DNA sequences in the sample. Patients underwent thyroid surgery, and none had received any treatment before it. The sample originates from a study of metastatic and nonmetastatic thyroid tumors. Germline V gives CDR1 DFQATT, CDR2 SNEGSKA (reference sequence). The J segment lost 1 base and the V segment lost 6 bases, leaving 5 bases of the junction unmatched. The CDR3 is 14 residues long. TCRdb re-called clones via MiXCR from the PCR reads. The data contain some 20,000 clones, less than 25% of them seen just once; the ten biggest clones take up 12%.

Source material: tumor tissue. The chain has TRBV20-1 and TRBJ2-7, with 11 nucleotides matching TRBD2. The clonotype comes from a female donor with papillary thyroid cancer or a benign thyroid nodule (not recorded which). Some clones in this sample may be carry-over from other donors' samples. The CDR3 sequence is CSASRTSGSYEQYF. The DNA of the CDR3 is TGCAGTGCCTCTCGGACTAGCGGGTCCTACGAGCAGTACTTC.